This is a list of T cell receptor beta chains from one sample in a study of T cells after somatic rescue of genetic block. This table comes from immunoSEQ multiplex PCR, and its TCRdb copy is limited to in-frame clones, with some not included. The data hold 110,000 or so clones, with around 90% observed a single time. The sequencing sample was made of peripheral blood mononuclear cells (PBMCs). These receptors all stem from a woman aged 18 to 35. CDR3s include the opening cysteine and the closing phenylalanine or tryptophan. The D gene is left open where the match is weak. Expanded clones get a size class; other rows say once, few or many, or leave the size out.

>TRBV5-1|TRBJ1-1|few|.
TGCGCCAGCAGTGCGGACCTGAACACTGAAGCTTTCTTT
CASSADLNTEAFF
>TRBV30|TRBJ1-5|.|TRBD1
TGTGCCTGGAGCGAGAGGCGGACAGGCCTCAGGAGAAATCAGCCCCAGCATTTT
CAWSERRTGLRRNQPQHF
>TRBV30|TRBJ2-7|once|.
TGTGCCTGGAGCCGGGACTCCCCTTACGAGCAGTACTTC
CAWSRDSPYEQYF
>TRBV5-1|TRBJ2-7|.|.
TGTGCCAGCAGCCCCTCAACAGGGAACGAGCAGTACTTC
CASSPSTGNEQYF
>TRBV5-4|TRBJ1-6|.|TRBD1
TGTGCCAGCAGCTCCCCCGGACAGGGGAATTCACCCCTCCACTTT
CASSSPGQGNSPLHF
>TRBV4-3|TRBJ1-6|.|.
TGCGCCAGCAGCCAACTTTCCCGTAATTCACCCCTCCACTTT
CASSQLSRNSPLHF
>TRBV10-3|TRBJ2-5|.|TRBD1
TGTGCCATCAGTTCTACAGGGGGCGATTCGGAGACCCAGTACTTC
CAISSTGGDSETQYF
>TRBV7-3|TRBJ2-1|.|.
TGTGCCAGCAGCAAAACAGGAGGAAACCAGCAGTTCTTC
CASSKTGGNQQFF
>TRBV11-1|TRBJ2-7|.|TRBD2
TGTGCCAGCAGCTTCGGGAGCGGGGGGAATTACGAGCAGTACTTC
CASSFGSGGNYEQYF
>TRBV4-1|TRBJ2-3|.|.
TGCGCCAGCAGCCAAGATCAGCAGGCAGATACGCAGTATTTT
CASSQDQQADTQYF
>TRBV28|TRBJ2-5|.|TRBD2
TGTGCCAGCAGTTTAGGACTAGCGGAGACCCAGTACTTC
CASSLGLAETQYF
>TRBV2|TRBJ1-1|.|.
TGTGCCAGCTCGGGCATCTCGGGCACTGAAGCTTTCTTT
CASSGISGTEAFF
>TRBV20-1|TRBJ1-1|.|.
TGCAGTGCTAGCTCCGCCACTGAAGCTTTCTTT
CSASSATEAFF
>TRBV7-2|TRBJ2-3|.|TRBD2
TGTGCCAGCAGCTTAATTCGGTCTAGCGGAAGCACAGATACGCAGTATTTT
CASSLIRSSGSTDTQYF
>TRBV27|TRBJ2-2|.|TRBD2
TGTGCCAGCAAGCGGGGCGGCGGGGAGCTGTTTTTT
CASKRGGGELFF
>TRBV7-2|TRBJ1-2|.|.
TGTGCCAGCAGCTATGACTCCCCTGGCTACACCTTC
CASSYDSPGYTF
>TRBV4-3|TRBJ2-3|.|.
TGCGCCAGCAGCCAAGAGCAAGGGTCGCTCCCCCACACAGATACGCAGTATTTT
CASSQEQGSLPHTDTQYF
>TRBV7-7|TRBJ2-7|once|.
TGTGCCAGCAGCCCCGCTCCGAACTCCTACGAGCAGTACTTC
CASSPAPNSYEQYF
>TRBV28|TRBJ1-4|.|TRBD1
TGTGCCAGCTGTCCAGGGGGCAGTTCTGCAACTAATGAAAAACTGTTTTTT
CASCPGGSSATNEKLFF
>TRBV10-3|TRBJ2-3|.|TRBD1
TGTGCCATCAGTTTACAGGGGGACGCAGATACGCAGTATTTT
CAISLQGDADTQYF
>TRBV29-1|TRBJ1-3|.|.
TGCAGCGCCGTTGAGGGATCCGGAAACACCATATATTTT
CSAVEGSGNTIYF
>TRBV19|TRBJ1-1|.|.
TGTGCCAGTAATCCGGGTGCGGTAACTGAAGCTTTCTTT
CASNPGAVTEAFF
>TRBV6-5|TRBJ1-1|.|.
TGTGCCAGCAGTTCTCTGGGCCCCCACACTGAAGCTTTCTTT
CASSSLGPHTEAFF
>TRBV2|TRBJ1-6|few|.
TGTGCCAGCAGAACCGGGGAAGAGTCTTCACCCCTCCACTTT
CASRTGEESSPLHF
>TRBV5-5|TRBJ2-3|few|.
TGTGCCAGCAGTTTCACCTTGTATAGCACAGATACGCAGTATTTT
CASSFTLYSTDTQYF
>TRBV19|TRBJ2-1|.|TRBD2
TGTGCCAGTAGTGGCACTAGCGGGGGTCGCAATGAGCAGTTCTTC
CASSGTSGGRNEQFF
>TRBV4-1|TRBJ1-1|.|TRBD1
TGCGCCAGCAGTCTCCGAGACAGGGAAGCTGAAGCTTTCTTT
CASSLRDREAEAFF
>TRBV7-9|TRBJ1-3|.|.
TGTGCCAGCAGCCGCTCTAGTCCTGGAAACACCATATATTTT
CASSRSSPGNTIYF
>TRBV19|TRBJ1-1|few|TRBD1
TGTGCCAGTAAACCGGGACAGGGGTATACTGAAGCTTTCTTT
CASKPGQGYTEAFF
>TRBV10-3|TRBJ2-7|.|TRBD1
TGTGCCATCAGGTTGGACAGGGGAAAAGGCTACGAGCAGTACTTC
CAIRLDRGKGYEQYF
>TRBV7-2|TRBJ1-2|.|.
TGTGCCAGCAGCCCTCAGGGAACTCAGGGAACTACGGGCTACACCTTC
CASSPQGTQGTTGYTF
>TRBV11-3|TRBJ2-1|.|.
TGTGCCAGCAGCCCACAGGCGGCAGGGAGCTACAATGAGCAGTTCTTC
CASSPQAAGSYNEQFF
>TRBV4-1|TRBJ1-2|.|TRBD1
TGCGCCAGCAGCCACCCACGCCTTGACCCGGAGGGGGCTCCAAACTATGGCTACACCTTC
CASSHPRLDPEGAPNYGYTF
>TRBV9|TRBJ2-3|.|TRBD2
TGTGCCAGCAGCCACCCTCTTAGCGGGGGGATTGATACGCAGTATTTT
CASSHPLSGGIDTQYF
>TRBV11-2|TRBJ1-2|.|TRBD1
TGTGCCAGCAGCTCTTTTGACAGGGATATGTATGGCTACACCTTC
CASSSFDRDMYGYTF
>TRBV7-8|TRBJ2-7|.|TRBD2
TGTGCCAGCAGCTTAAGCGGGGGGACCTACGAGCAGTACTTC
CASSLSGGTYEQYF
>TRBV7-2|TRBJ1-6|few|.
TGTGCCAGCAGCTTAGTTGGGGGACCCTCCTATAATTCACCCCTCCACTTT
CASSLVGGPSYNSPLHF
>TRBV9|TRBJ1-6|once|.
TGTGCCAGCAGCGTAGCGGGCAGCTATAATTCACCCCTCCACTTT
CASSVAGSYNSPLHF
>TRBV30|TRBJ1-6|few|.
TGTGCCTGGGGTTCACCCCTCCACTTT
CAWGSPLHF
>TRBV2|TRBJ1-6|.|.
TGTGCCAGCGCGGGTTCTAATTCACCCCTCCACTTT
CASAGSNSPLHF
>TRBV6-4|TRBJ2-6|.|.
TGTGCCAGCAGTGAGACAGGAGAGAGCTCTGGGGCCAACGTCCTGACTTTC
CASSETGESSGANVLTF
>TRBV6-1|TRBJ1-2|once|TRBD1
TGTGCCAGCAGTGAAGGACAGGGATGGTACGGCTACACCTTC
CASSEGQGWYGYTF
>TRBV19|TRBJ1-2|.|.
TGTGCCAGTAGCCCGGGACATGTTCCCCGTTGGGGCTACACCTTC
CASSPGHVPRWGYTF
>TRBV11-2|TRBJ2-7|.|TRBD1
TGTGCCGGCAGCCCGGGGACAGGACGTTCCTACGAGCAGTACTTC
CAGSPGTGRSYEQYF
>TRBV19|TRBJ2-7|once|.
TGTGCCAGTAGTTTAACAGGGAGCACCTACGAGCAGTACTTC
CASSLTGSTYEQYF
>TRBV7-9|TRBJ2-5|.|TRBD1
TGTGCCAGCAGCTTCGGACAGGGGACCCAAGAGACCCAGTACTTC
CASSFGQGTQETQYF
>TRBV28|TRBJ2-1|.|.
TGTGCCAGCAGAACAACTCACTCCTACAATGAGCAGTTCTTC
CASRTTHSYNEQFF
>TRBV7-2|TRBJ1-1|.|.
TGTGCCAGCAGCCCCTTGGGACAACTCATGAACACTGAAGCTTTCTTT
CASSPLGQLMNTEAFF
>TRBV14|TRBJ1-3|.|TRBD1
TGTGCCAGCAGCCGGGACAGTTCCGTCTCTGGAAACACCATATATTTT
CASSRDSSVSGNTIYF
>TRBV19|TRBJ2-3|.|.
TGTGCCAGTAAAACGGACAGTAACACAGATACGCAGTATTTT
CASKTDSNTDTQYF
>TRBV18|TRBJ1-2|.|.
TGTGCCAGCTCACCATCCTCTGCAGGGGAAGCATCCTATGGCTACACCTTC
CASSPSSAGEASYGYTF
>TRBV11-3|TRBJ2-4|.|TRBD2
TGTGCCAGCAGCTTCGGGACTAGCGGGGGGGCCGACATTCAGTACTTC
CASSFGTSGGADIQYF
>TRBV2|TRBJ1-1|.|.
TGTGCCAGCTTGGGGGGCGCGAACACTGAAGCTTTCTTT
CASLGGANTEAFF
>TRBV11-2|TRBJ2-5|.|TRBD2
TGTGCCAGCAGCGCACTCCGGGACTACTCGCGGGCCCAGTACTTC
CASSALRDYSRAQYF